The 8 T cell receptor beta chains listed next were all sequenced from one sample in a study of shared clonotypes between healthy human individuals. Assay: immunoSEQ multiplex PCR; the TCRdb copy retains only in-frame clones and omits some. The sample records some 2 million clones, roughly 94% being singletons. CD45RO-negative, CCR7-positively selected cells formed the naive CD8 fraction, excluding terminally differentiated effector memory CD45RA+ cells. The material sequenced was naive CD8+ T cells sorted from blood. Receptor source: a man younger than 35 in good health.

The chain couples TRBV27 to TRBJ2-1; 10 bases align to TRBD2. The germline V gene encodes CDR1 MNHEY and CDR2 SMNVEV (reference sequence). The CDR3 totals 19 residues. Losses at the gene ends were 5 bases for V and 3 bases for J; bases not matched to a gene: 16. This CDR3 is CASSPPASGRRSVYNEQFF. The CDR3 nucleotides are TGTGCCAGCAGTCCACCGGCTAGCGGGAGAAGATCTGTCTACAATGAGCAGTTCTTC.

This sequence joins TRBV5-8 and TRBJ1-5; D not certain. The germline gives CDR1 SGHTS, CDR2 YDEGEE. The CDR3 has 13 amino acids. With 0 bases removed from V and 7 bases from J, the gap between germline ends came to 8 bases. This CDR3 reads CASSLEGWQPQHF. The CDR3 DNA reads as TGTGCCAGCAGCTTGGAGGGTTGGCAGCCCCAGCATTTT.

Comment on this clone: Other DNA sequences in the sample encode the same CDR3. The CDR3 bases are TGCGCCAGCAGCTTGACAGGGGGTAACACTGAAGCTTTCTTT. Encoded protein: CASSLTGGNTEAFF. The chain recombines TRBV5-1 with TRBJ1-1; 8 positions match TRBD1. Germline V gene sequence: CDR1 SGHRS, CDR2 YFSETQ. This CDR3 comprises 14 residues. With 1 base clipped from V and 2 bases from J, the junction kept 1 base outside the gene matches.

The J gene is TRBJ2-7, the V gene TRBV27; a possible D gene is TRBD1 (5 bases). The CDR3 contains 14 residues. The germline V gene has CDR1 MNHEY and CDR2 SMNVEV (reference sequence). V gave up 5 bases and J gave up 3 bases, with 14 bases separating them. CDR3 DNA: TGTGCCAGCAGTCCAATCCCGCAGGGCTACGAGCAGTACTTC. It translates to CASSPIPQGYEQYF.

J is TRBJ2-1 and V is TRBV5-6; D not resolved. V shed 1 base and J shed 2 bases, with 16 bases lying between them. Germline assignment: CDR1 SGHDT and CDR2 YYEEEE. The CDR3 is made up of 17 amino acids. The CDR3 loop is CASSLLTANPTYNEQFF. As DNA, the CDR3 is TGTGCCAGCAGCTTGTTAACAGCAAATCCTACCTACAATGAGCAGTTCTTC.

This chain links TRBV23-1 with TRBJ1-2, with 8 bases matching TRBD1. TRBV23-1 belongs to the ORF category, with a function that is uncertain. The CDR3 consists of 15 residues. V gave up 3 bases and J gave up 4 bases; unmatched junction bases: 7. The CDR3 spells CASSHSDRARYGYTF. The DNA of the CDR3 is TGCGCCAGCAGTCACTCGGACAGGGCTCGCTATGGCTACACCTTC.

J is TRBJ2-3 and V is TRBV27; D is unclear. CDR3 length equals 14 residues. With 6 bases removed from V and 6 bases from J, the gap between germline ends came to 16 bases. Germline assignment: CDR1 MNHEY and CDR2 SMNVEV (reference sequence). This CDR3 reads CASRDVVPPDTQYF. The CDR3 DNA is TGTGCCAGCAGAGATGTCGTCCCGCCGGATACGCAGTATTTT.

The CDR3 protein is CASSPTTDGYTF. CDR3 sequence (DNA): TGTGCCAGCAGCCCTACGACAGATGGCTACACCTTC. The V gene is TRBV5-6, the J gene TRBJ1-2; perhaps TRBD1 as D (5 bases). Germline assignment: CDR1 SGHDT and CDR2 YYEEEE. This CDR3 comprises 12 residues. V lost 4 bases, J lost 6 bases, and 10 bases lay in between.